What follows is one TCR beta chain and its context. Its antigen remains unidentified. This record belongs to a study of cytomegalovirus exposure and HLA in healthy donors. Study findings and constraints: Most TCR sequences proved rare, with some public TCRs found in many donors.

PCR amplification relied on 60 Vbeta primers (plus 13 Jbeta primers). Sequencing used immunoSEQ multiplex PCR; TCRdb keeps in-frame clones, though not all of them. The sample shows some 130,000 clones, around 9% of them seen only once. CDR1 is SGHVS and CDR2 is FQNEAQ in the germline V gene. Germline trimming cut 5 bases from V and 5 bases from J; bases unmatched to any gene: 8. The CDR3 loop spans 16 amino acids. This clonotype was sampled from a woman between 35 and 50 years old in good health and CMV-seropositive. V is TRBV7-8 and J is TRBJ2-3; 12 positions match TRBD2. The sample comprised PBMCs. CDR3 bases: TGTGCCAGCAGCCTACTAGCGGGGGGCCGTGTAGATACGCAGTATTTT. Its protein is CASSLLAGGRVDTQYF.